This TCR beta chain was recorded in a study of blood T cell repertoires in COVID-19 (dated by TCRdb to the early 2020s). General notes on the study: Samples from collaborators originated in the United States, Italy and Spain and spanned both the acute and convalescent phases of COVID-19. The material from the prospective study consisted of cDNA or gDNA derived from T cells, B-cell-depleted T cells, or PBMCs. The samples were drawn from the first 160 participants of the ongoing ImmuneRACE study and from over a thousand subjects provided by 6 global collaborators. Deeply sampled blood TCRbeta repertoires from subjects exposed to, actively infected with, or recovered from COVID-19 were included in the dataset. Nearly every sample came with metadata listing a de-identified subject ID, COVID-19 status, age in years and sex. HLA class I and class II types, where available, came from metadata supplied by the sample provider rather than from assay-based typing. The repertoires were made available in a free public database intended to serve as a resource for research on the immune response to SARS-CoV-2. Beyond this particular receptor, the publication reports: Clinical and demographic metadata were provided uncurated, with the amount varying by source and participant.

This clone was detected only once. The antigen it recognizes is unknown. Base qualities were left out, and no much larger clone turns up one base away. The immunoSEQ Assay, a bias-controlled multiplex PCR, was used to amplify TCRbeta CDR3 regions from genomic DNA. Per the source publication's procedure: The number of nucleated cells in each sample was estimated from the amplification of reference gene primers within the assay. Sequence reads were collapsed and filtered to measure the absolute abundance of every unique TCRbeta CDR3 rearrangement. For each sample, productive Simpson clonality was calculated by taking the square root of Simpson's diversity index across productive rearrangements. TCRdb obtained this table from immuneACCESS and retained in-frame rearrangements with V and J assigned. These tables miss some clones; where compared with another copy, unresolved V genes account for less than half of the shortfall, and the remainder is unexplained. V, J and clone size derive from that table, while D and trimming were established from the DNA sequence. Here the sample has 270,000 or so clones; approximately 81% occur a single time. About 3% of the sample lies in the top ten.

The collaborating institutions used their own protocols to collect whole blood in K2EDTA tubes. For TCRbeta analysis, collaborators shipped samples as frozen whole blood, isolated PBMCs, or DNA extracted from either of those sample types. There are 14 amino acids in the CDR3, from cysteine to phenylalanine inclusive. The entry retains the CDR3 DNA only, 42 bases that are in frame from base 1. V and J are truncated by 3 bases and 7 bases respectively, leaving an intervening sequence of 14 bases. CDR1 SGHNT and CDR2 YYREEE are derived from the germline V gene (reference sequence). The clonotype comes from a woman aged 18-30 years with acute or convalescent COVID-19. Material: peripheral blood. The rearranged segments are TRBV5-4 and TRBJ2-1; the D segment could be TRBD2, given 6 matching bases. The CDR3 reads CASSWGAGENEQFF. Read as DNA, the sequence is TGTGCCAGCAGCTGGGGAGCGGGTGAGAATGAGCAGTTCTTC. Extended through the reference TRBV5-4 and TRBJ2-1 proteins, this CDR3 yields the full variable domain: ETGVTQSPTHLIKTRGQQVTLRCSSQSGHNTVSWYQQALGQGPQFIFQYYREEENGRGNFPPRFSGLQFPNYSSELNVNALELDDSALYLCASSWGAGENEQFFGPGTRLTVL.